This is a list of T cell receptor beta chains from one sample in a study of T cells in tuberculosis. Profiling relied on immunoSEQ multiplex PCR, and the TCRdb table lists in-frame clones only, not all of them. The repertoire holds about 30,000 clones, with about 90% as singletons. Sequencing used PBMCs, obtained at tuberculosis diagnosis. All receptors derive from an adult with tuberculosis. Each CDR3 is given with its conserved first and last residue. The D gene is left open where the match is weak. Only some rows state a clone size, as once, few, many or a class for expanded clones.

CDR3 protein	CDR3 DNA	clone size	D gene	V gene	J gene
CASRNGQGAGQPQHF	TGTGCCAGCAGGAATGGGCAGGGGGCCGGACAGCCCCAGCATTTT	few	TRBD1	TRBV2	TRBJ1-5
CASSQERRSNEKLFF	TGCGCCAGCAGCCAAGAGAGGCGGTCTAATGAAAAACTGTTTTTT	NA	NA	TRBV4-1	TRBJ1-4
CASSLGSNPYNEQFF	TGTGCCAGCAGTTTAGGGAGTAATCCCTACAATGAGCAGTTCTTC	NA	NA	TRBV27	TRBJ2-1
CASSAPEGYEQYF	TGTGCCAGCAGCGCACCCGAGGGCTACGAGCAGTACTTC	NA	NA	TRBV7-2	TRBJ2-7
CASTLTGKDYGYTF	TGTGCCAGCACCTTGACAGGGAAGGACTATGGCTACACCTTC	NA	TRBD1	TRBV2	TRBJ1-2
CASSSLGGLTQFF	TGTGCCAGCAGCTCCCTCGGGGGGCTAACTCAGTTCTTC	NA	NA	TRBV7-6	TRBJ2-1
CASSIGPGTGVNEQYF	TGTGCCAGTAGTATCGGCCCGGGGACAGGGGTGAACGAGCAGTACTTC	NA	TRBD1	TRBV19	TRBJ2-7
CASSVTGASYEQYF	TGCGCCAGCAGCGTGACAGGGGCTTCCTACGAGCAGTACTTC	NA	TRBD1	TRBV5-1	TRBJ2-7
CASSVGPLGRELSGELFF	TGTGCCAGCAGCGTAGGGCCCTTAGGGCGGGAGCTGAGCGGGGAGCTGTTTTTT	NA	TRBD2	TRBV9	TRBJ2-2
CASTPQAGGSYEQYF	TGTGCCAGCACCCCACAAGCGGGGGGCTCCTACGAGCAGTACTTC	NA	TRBD2	TRBV2	TRBJ2-7
CASINRRGAIDEQYF	TGTGCCAGCATTAACCGACGGGGAGCGATCGACGAGCAGTACTTC	once	NA	TRBV28	TRBJ2-7
CASTVGTGPGELFF	TGTGCCAGCACCGTGGGGACAGGGCCCGGGGAGCTGTTTTTT	NA	TRBD1	TRBV2	TRBJ2-2
CASSPRTSGRKQETQYF	TGTGCCAGCAGCCCAAGGACTAGCGGGAGGAAACAAGAGACCCAGTACTTC	NA	TRBD2	TRBV7-8	TRBJ2-5
CASSFGGGSTEAFF	TGTGCCAGCAGTTTTGGCGGGGGGAGCACTGAAGCTTTCTTT	NA	NA	TRBV27	TRBJ1-1
CASSVSGTSGYYEQYF	TGTGCCAGCAGCGTTTCAGGGACTAGCGGTTACTACGAGCAGTACTTC	NA	TRBD2	TRBV9	TRBJ2-7
CASSELMTFATDTQYF	TGTGCCAGCAGCGAACTCATGACATTTGCCACAGATACGCAGTATTTT	once	NA	TRBV5-5	TRBJ2-3
CASSPGAGQPQHF	TGTGCCAGCTCACCGGGGGCGGGTCAGCCCCAGCATTTT	NA	NA	TRBV18	TRBJ1-5